There are many counts of the clone carrying this T cell receptor beta chain. No antigen is known for it. This entry is derived from a study of shared clonotypes between healthy human individuals. Study at large: Three CD4 naive, three CD4 memory, two CD8 naive and one CD8 memory plate were used per donor. Study-level points and caveats: An anticipated effect of sequencing depth on clonotype sharing among donors was recognized.

There are 13 residues in the CDR3. Trimming cost V 4 bases and J 11 bases; bases outside gene matches: 5. Per the germline V gene, CDR1 is SNHLY and CDR2 is FYNNEI. It was into CD45RA+ naive and CD45RA-negative memory subsets that the CD4+ cells were split. Original processing notes: ImmunoSEQ gave junction-only sequences without quality scores, so filtering differed. Sequencing used immunoSEQ multiplex PCR; TCRdb keeps in-frame clones, though not all of them. The V and J calls and clone size were taken over from that table, and D and trimming were inferred from the DNA. The data show about 1.1 million clones, with 75% to 85% seen just once and 0.5% to 0.65% held by the top ten.

The V and J genes are TRBV2 and TRBJ1-3; 10 bases map to TRBD1. This receptor was identified in a man between 18 and 35 years old in good health. Some clones in this sample may be carry-over from other donors' samples. The sample comprised memory CD4+ T cells from PBMCs. Subset reported: CD45RA-negative fraction. As DNA, the CDR3 is TGTGCCAGCAGTGCGGACAGGGGGTACGCCATATATTTT. Its translation: CASSADRGYAIYF.